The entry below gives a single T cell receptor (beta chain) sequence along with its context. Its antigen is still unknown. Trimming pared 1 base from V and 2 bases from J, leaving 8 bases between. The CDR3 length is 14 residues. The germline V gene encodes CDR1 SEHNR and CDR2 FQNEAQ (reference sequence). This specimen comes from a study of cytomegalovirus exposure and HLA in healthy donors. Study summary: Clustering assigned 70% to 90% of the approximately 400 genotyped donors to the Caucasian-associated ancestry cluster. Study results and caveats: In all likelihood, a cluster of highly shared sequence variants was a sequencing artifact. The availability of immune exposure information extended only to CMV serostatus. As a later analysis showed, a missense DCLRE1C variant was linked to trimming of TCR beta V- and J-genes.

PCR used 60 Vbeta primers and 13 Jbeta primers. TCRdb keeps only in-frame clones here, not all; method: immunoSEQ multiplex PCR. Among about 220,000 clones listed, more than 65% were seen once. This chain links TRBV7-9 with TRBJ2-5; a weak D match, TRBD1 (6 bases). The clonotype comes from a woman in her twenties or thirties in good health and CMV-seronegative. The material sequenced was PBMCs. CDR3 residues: CASSLVGQQETQYF. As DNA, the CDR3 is TGTGCCAGCAGCTTAGTGGGACAACAAGAGACCCAGTACTTC. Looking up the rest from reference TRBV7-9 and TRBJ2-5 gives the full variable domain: DTGVSQNPRHKITKRGQNVTFRCDPISEHNRLYWYRQTLGQGPEFLTYFQNEAQLEKSRLLSDRFSAERPKGSFSTLEIQRTEQGDSAMYLCASSLVGQQETQYFGPGTRLLVL.